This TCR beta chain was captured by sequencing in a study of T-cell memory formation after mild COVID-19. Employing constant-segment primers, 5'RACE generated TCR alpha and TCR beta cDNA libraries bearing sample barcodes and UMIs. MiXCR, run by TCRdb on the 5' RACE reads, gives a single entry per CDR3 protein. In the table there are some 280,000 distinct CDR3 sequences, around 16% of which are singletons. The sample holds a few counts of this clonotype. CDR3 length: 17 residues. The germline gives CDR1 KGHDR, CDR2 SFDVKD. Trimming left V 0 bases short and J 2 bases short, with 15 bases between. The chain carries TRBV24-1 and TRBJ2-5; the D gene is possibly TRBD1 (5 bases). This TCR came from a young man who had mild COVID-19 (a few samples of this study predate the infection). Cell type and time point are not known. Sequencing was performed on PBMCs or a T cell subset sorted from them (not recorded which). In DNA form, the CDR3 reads TGTGCCACCAGTGATTTGCGGCAGGGCGATGCACAAGAGACCCAGTACTTC. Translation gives CATSDLRQGDAQETQYF.